The rows below give T cell receptor beta chains drawn from one sample of a study of chemoradiotherapy in HPV16-positive cancers. Profiled with immunoSEQ multiplex PCR; TCRdb holds only in-frame clones, not every one. Of approximately 14,000 clones listed, over 70% are singletons. This material was obtained from a patient who underwent chemoradiotherapy. The receptors derive from a human donor with HPV-associated anogenital cancer. The CDR3 runs from the conserved cysteine through the conserved F or W. A D gene is named only where the DNA matches it firmly. A clone size is listed for some rows: how often the clone was seen (once, few, many), or a class if it is expanded.

clone size	V gene	D gene	J gene	CDR3 DNA	CDR3 protein
.	TRBV27	.	TRBJ1-4	TGTGCCAGCAGTCGGGTCTTAGGTGAAAAACTGTTTTTT	CASSRVLGEKLFF
.	TRBV7-2	.	TRBJ2-3	TGTGCCAGCAGCGACCCACGGGGGGCGGGAAGGGATACGCAGTATTTT	CASSDPRGAGRDTQYF
few	TRBV9	.	TRBJ1-2	TGTGCCAGCAGCGTAATGGGAACCGCTAACTATGGCTACACCTTC	CASSVMGTANYGYTF
.	TRBV9	.	TRBJ2-1	TGTGCCAGCAGCCCCCGGTGGCCAGCCGGTTCCTCCTACAATGAGCAGTTCTTC	CASSPRWPAGSSYNEQFF
.	TRBV5-4	.	TRBJ2-5	TGTGCCAGCAGCTCGTATGGCCAAGAGACCCAGTACTTC	CASSSYGQETQYF
.	TRBV30	TRBD1	TRBJ2-2	TGTGCCTGGAGAGGACAGGTCACCGGGGAGCTGTTTTTT	CAWRGQVTGELFF
.	TRBV5-1	TRBD1	TRBJ1-4	TGCGCCAGCAGCTTGGGAGGACAGGGGGCGCCGAAAGTAAAACTGTTTTTT	CASSLGGQGAPKVKLFF
few	TRBV6-1	TRBD1	TRBJ1-4	TGTGCCAGCAGTCGACGACAGGGAGGTGAAAAACTGTTTTTT	CASSRRQGGEKLFF
.	TRBV19	.	TRBJ1-5	TGTGCCAGTAGTATAGTGGGGCTCGGCCAGCCCCAGCATTTT	CASSIVGLGQPQHF
few	TRBV2	.	TRBJ2-7	TGTGCCAGCATGCCGGGGGTGATCTCCTACGAGCAGTACTTC	CASMPGVISYEQYF
.	TRBV7-2	.	TRBJ2-2	TGTGCCAGCAGCTTAGTGGTAGGGGGGACCGGGGAGCTGTTTTTT	CASSLVVGGTGELFF
.	TRBV13	TRBD1	TRBJ1-2	TGTGCCAGCAGTTCCGGGACAGGGGTTCATGGCTACACCTTC	CASSSGTGVHGYTF
once	TRBV6-1	.	TRBJ1-1	TGTGCCAGCAGTGAGGTTACAACAGTGAACACTGAAGCTTTCTTT	CASSEVTTVNTEAFF
once	TRBV7-9	.	TRBJ2-1	TGTGCCAGCAGCTTAGCCAGACACTCCTACAATGAGCAGTTCTTC	CASSLARHSYNEQFF
few	TRBV6-1	.	TRBJ1-2	TGTGCCAGCAGTGACAGTCTTCCGAGAGGCTACACCTTC	CASSDSLPRGYTF
.	TRBV5-4	.	TRBJ1-1	TGTGCCAGCAGCCCTCACAATGGCGGCACTGAAGCTTTCTTT	CASSPHNGGTEAFF
.	TRBV18	.	TRBJ1-1	TGTGCCAGCTCACCTTCTTGGGGTACCCGGAACACTGAAGCTTTCTTT	CASSPSWGTRNTEAFF
.	TRBV2	.	TRBJ2-2	TGTGCCAGCAGCGTATCTACCGGGGAGCTGTTTTTT	CASSVSTGELFF
.	TRBV11-3	.	TRBJ1-6	TGTGCCAGCAGCGGTAGGGACACTCAAACGGGTGTACCCCTCCACTTT	CASSGRDTQTGVPLHF